This T cell receptor beta chain originates from a study of blood T cell repertoires in COVID-19 (dated by TCRdb to 2020 to 2022). Broadly, across the study: Samples covering the acute and convalescent phases of COVID-19 were provided by collaborators in the United States, Italy and Spain. The prospective study material was composed of cDNA or gDNA derived from T cells, B-cell-depleted T cells, or PBMCs. Deeply sampled blood TCRbeta repertoires from subjects exposed to, actively infected with, or recovered from COVID-19 were included in the dataset. A freely available public database, intended as a resource for researchers studying the immune response to SARS-CoV-2, is where the repertoires were released. Samples were obtained from the ongoing ImmuneRACE study (first 160 participants) and from about 1,300 subjects provided by 6 global collaborators. Sample metadata almost always included a de-identified subject ID, COVID-19 status, age in years and sex. HLA class I and class II types, where available, came from metadata supplied by the sample provider rather than from assay-based typing. Beyond this particular receptor, the publication reports: Clinical and demographic metadata were provided uncurated, with the amount varying by source and participant.

For this clone: Its antigen remains undetermined. No base quality values were provided; no much bigger clone lies one nucleotide off.

The immunoSEQ Assay, a bias-controlled multiplex PCR, was used to amplify TCRbeta CDR3 regions from genomic DNA. The study's own analysis went as follows. The number of nucleated cells in each sample was estimated from the amplification of reference gene primers within the assay. To quantify the absolute abundance of each unique TCRbeta CDR3 rearrangement, sequence reads were collapsed and filtered. For each sample, productive Simpson clonality was calculated as the square root of Simpson's diversity index across productive rearrangements. As stored in TCRdb, this immuneACCESS dataset retains in-frame rearrangements with V and J assigned. A fraction of the clones does not appear; measured against another copy, unresolved V genes explain less than half of the discrepancy, and the remainder lacks a known reason. V and J calls and clone size follow that table, whereas D and trimming were derived from the DNA. The sample profile shows about 190,000 clones; 84% of them were found once. The leading ten clones occupy 15% to 20% of the sample.

Whole blood was collected in K2EDTA tubes by collaborating institutions according to the institutions' own protocols. For TCRbeta analysis, collaborators shipped samples as frozen whole blood, isolated PBMCs, or DNA extracted from either of those sample types. The CDR3 has 14 amino acids, counting the end cysteine and phenylalanine. Only the CDR3 portion is preserved as DNA: 42 bases, with reading frame beginning at the first base. The CDR1 and CDR2 encoded by the germline V gene are MNHEY and SVGAGI. The junction shows trimming of 8 bases on V and 7 bases on J, and the gene matches do not reach 11 bases of it.

The chain was built from TRBV6-5 and TRBJ1-5, and TRBD1 matches 7 of the central bases. Sequenced material: peripheral blood. The clonotype originates from a human donor in a cohort sampled during active COVID-19. The CDR3: CASSSGGLEQPQHF. The DNA reads as follows: TGTGCCAGCTCCTCAGGGGGACTAGAGCAGCCCCAGCATTTT.